The following is a T cell receptor beta chain sequence with its context. The clone's antigen remains unknown. It has no much larger one-base neighbor in the sample; base qualities were not kept. These data come from a study of blood T cells in healthy people across ages (dated by TCRdb to about 2015). For the study in its entirety: Template switching captured roughly one uniquely barcoded TCR beta cDNA molecule per two T cells in model experiments. To avoid experimental bias, donors of different ages were distributed randomly across sequencing lanes. The study measured age-related changes in TCR beta repertoire diversity using deep sequencing normalized with unique cDNA molecular identifiers. The donors were split into four age groups: young (average around 15 years), middle-aged (39), aged (about 56) and long-lived (under 85). For two donors (one aged 18 to 30 and one aged 80 or older), the study analyzed two additional independent replicas of 1 million unique cDNA reads from the same blood draw. Here is what the overall study found, with its caveats: Compared with the aged group, the long-lived group had more naive CD4+ T cells, fewer expanded clones and increased TCR diversity, a pattern suggesting age selection. As age increased, observed TCR beta diversity per million T cells dropped in a roughly linear way, and a significant reduction was already evident by age 40. Because donor CMV infection status was unknown, age-related changes in expanded clonotypes were potentially confounded. Total diversity estimates from one million sequenced T cells were considered lower bounds and underestimates. Bulk unsorted PBMC profiling prevented conclusive comparison of naive and antigen-experienced compartments. A strong correlation was found between observed TCR beta diversity and the percentage of naive T cells measured by flow cytometry.

Receptors were amplified or captured by 5' RACE. TCRdb names Illumina HiSeq 2500 as the instrument used. A second roughly 6 to 11 cycle PCR used a sample-barcoded 5' primer and a J-beta primer mix. A template-switch 5' adaptor carrying 12 random nucleotides introduced a unique molecular identifier onto each TCR beta cDNA molecule. At least 2.5 million CDR3-containing paired-end reads were obtained from each sample. All of the RNA was converted into first-strand cDNA using the Mint cDNA synthesis kit, with a TRBC-specific oligonucleotide serving as the primer. Following uracil-DNA glycosylase treatment, a first 18-cycle PCR with universal primers M1SS and BC2_uni_R was performed on all cDNA. In the paper's pipeline: For normalization, 1 million high-quality reads were randomly selected from each sample, with every read carrying a distinct molecular identifier. Instead of being binned into consensus sequences, reads that shared molecular identifiers were thrown out. MiTCR, with a Q25 quality threshold and the strictest error-elimination algorithm, was used for CDR3 identification, clonotype clustering and error correction. A nonparametric unseen species model using Euler transformation provided a lower-bound estimate of total TCR beta diversity. TCRdb ran its own pipeline on the public reads, namely fastp trimming at Q25 and MiXCR clone calling, and kept in-frame beta chains. One record per CDR3 amino acid sequence lists the most common genes and DNA. None of the V and J calls come from the authors' own analysis; TCRdb made them. The sample table records hundreds of thousands of distinct CDR3 sequences; around a fifth of these occur just once. Of the sample, 3% to 4% is held by the ten largest clones.

The donors were roughly 39 Caucasian individuals from Russia, aged roughly 6 to 100 years, who were systemically healthy. Around 9.7 milliliters of peripheral blood were collected from each donor into EDTA-treated Vacutainer tubes. Ficoll-Paque density-gradient centrifugation was used to isolate PBMCs, with at least 6.5 million per sample. Total RNA, at least 6 micrograms per sample, was extracted from PBMCs with Trizol reagent. For every donor, an aliquot of PBMCs went through flow cytometry to measure the percentages of naive CD45RAhigh/CD27high T cells. Including cysteine and phenylalanine, the CDR3 has 13 amino acids. The kept DNA is CDR3 alone, 39 bases in frame from the first base. From V the trimming removes 4 bases and from J it removes 3 bases, while the gene matches leave 5 bases of the junction unaccounted for. From a lookup of the germline V gene, CDR1 and CDR2 are SQVTM and ANQGSEA.

The clonotype comes from a man aged 65 to 85 in good health. Sequencing was carried out using blood. The rearranged segments are TRBV29-1 and TRBJ2-5; 7 bases in the middle match TRBD2. The DNA is as follows: TGCAGCGTTGCGGGACTAATGGAAGAGACCCAGTACTTC. It translates to CSVAGLMEETQYF.